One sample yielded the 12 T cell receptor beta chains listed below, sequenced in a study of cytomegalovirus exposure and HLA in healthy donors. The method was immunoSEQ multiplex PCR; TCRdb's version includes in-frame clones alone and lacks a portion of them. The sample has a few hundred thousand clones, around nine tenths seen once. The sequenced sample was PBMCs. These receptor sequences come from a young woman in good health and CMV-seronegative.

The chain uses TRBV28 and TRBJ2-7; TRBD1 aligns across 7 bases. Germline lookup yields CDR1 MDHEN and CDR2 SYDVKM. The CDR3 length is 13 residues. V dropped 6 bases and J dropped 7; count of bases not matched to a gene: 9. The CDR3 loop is CASRHHRGEEQYF. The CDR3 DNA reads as TGTGCCAGCAGGCATCACAGGGGTGAGGAGCAGTACTTC.

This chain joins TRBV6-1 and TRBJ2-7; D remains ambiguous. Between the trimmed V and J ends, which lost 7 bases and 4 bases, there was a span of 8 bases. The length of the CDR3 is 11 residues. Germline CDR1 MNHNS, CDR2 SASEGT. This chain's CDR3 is CASTPGYEQYF. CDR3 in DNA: TGTGCCAGCACTCCAGGTTACGAGCAGTACTTC.

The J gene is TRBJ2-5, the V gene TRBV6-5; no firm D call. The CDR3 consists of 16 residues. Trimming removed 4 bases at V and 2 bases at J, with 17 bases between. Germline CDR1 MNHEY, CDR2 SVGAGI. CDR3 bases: TGTGCCAGCAGTTCTGGAGAGTTGTACCTTCAAGAGACCCAGTACTTC. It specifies CASSSGELYLQETQYF.

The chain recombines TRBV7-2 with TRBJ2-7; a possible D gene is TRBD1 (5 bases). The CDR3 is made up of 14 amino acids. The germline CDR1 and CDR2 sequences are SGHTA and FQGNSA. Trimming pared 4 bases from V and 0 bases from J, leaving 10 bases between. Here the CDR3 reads CASSSTDSSYEQYF. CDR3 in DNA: TGTGCCAGCAGCTCAACTGACAGCTCCTACGAGCAGTACTTC.

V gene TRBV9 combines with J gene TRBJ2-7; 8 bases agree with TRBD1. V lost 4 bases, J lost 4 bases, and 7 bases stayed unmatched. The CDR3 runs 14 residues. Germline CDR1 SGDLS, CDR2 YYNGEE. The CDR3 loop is CASSSGTGGYEQYF. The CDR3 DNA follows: TGTGCCAGCAGCTCAGGGACAGGTGGGTACGAGCAGTACTTC.

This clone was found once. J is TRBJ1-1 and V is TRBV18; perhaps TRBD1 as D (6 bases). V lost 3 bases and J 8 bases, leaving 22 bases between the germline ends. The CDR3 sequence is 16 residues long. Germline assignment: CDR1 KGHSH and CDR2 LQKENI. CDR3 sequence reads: CASSPGAGLLSQEAFF. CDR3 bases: TGTGCCAGCTCACCGGGGGCAGGGTTGTTATCACAGGAAGCTTTCTTT.

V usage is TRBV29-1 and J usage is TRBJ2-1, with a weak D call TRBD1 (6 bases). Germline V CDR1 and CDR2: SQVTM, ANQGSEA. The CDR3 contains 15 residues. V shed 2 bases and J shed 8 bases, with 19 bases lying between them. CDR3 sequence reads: CSVETGTGYRDEQFF. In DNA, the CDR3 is TGCAGCGTTGAAACAGGGACCGGATACAGGGATGAGCAGTTCTTC.

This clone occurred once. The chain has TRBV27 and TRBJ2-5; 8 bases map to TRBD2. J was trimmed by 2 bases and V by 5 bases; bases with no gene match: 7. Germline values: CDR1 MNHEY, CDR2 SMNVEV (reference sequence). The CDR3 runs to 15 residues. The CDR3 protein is CASSAAGAIQETQYF. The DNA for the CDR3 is TGTGCCAGCAGTGCAGCGGGAGCTATACAAGAGACCCAGTACTTC.

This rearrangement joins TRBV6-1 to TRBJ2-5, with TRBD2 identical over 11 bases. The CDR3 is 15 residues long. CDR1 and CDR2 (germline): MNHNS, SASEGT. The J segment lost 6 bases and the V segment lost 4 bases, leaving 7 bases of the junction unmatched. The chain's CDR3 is CASSVASGRSKTQYF. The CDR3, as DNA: TGTGCCAGCAGTGTGGCTAGCGGGAGGTCGAAGACCCAGTACTTC.

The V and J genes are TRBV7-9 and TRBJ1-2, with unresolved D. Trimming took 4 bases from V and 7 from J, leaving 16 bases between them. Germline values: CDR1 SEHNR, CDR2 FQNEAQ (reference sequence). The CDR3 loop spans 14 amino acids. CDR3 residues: CASSSPEVSSGYTF. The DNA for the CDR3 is TGTGCCAGCAGCTCCCCAGAGGTATCTTCTGGCTACACCTTC.

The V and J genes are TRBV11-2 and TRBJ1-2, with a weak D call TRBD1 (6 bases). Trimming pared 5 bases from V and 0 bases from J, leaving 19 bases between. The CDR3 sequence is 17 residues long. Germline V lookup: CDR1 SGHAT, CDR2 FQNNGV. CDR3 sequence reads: CASSVGRSRGANYGYTF. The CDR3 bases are TGTGCCAGCAGCGTCGGTCGGTCCAGGGGAGCTAACTATGGCTACACCTTC.

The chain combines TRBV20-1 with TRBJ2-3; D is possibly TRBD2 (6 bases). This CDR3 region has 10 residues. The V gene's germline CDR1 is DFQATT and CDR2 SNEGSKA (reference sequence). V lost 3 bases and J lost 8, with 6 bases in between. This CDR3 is CSASGGTQYF. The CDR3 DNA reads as TGCAGTGCTAGCGGGGGTACGCAGTATTTT.